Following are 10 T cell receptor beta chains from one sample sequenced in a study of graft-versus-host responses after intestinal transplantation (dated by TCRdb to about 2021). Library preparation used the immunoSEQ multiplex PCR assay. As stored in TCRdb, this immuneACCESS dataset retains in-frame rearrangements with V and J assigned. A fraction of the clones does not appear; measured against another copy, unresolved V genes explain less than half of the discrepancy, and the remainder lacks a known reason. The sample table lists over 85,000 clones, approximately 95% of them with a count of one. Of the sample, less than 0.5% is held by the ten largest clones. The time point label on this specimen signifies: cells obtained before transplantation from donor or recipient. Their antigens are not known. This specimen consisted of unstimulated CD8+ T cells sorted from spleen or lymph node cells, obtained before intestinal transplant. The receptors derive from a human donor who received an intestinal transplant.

The CDR3 coding sequence is TGTGCCAGCAGCTGGTACGGGGGGGCAGTCGATGAGCAGTTCTTC. This encodes CASSWYGGAVDEQFF. The rearrangement joins TRBV7-2 to TRBJ2-1, with 8 bases that match TRBD2. The germline V gene has CDR1 SGHTA and CDR2 FQGNSA. The length of the CDR3 is 15 residues. V lost 4 bases to trimming and J lost 8 bases; unmatched junction nucleotides: 10.

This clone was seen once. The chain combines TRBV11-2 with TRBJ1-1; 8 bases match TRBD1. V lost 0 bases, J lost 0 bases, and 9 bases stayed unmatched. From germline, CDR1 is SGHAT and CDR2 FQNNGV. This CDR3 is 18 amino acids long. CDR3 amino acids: CASSLENFQGALNTEAFF. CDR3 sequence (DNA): TGTGCCAGCAGCTTAGAGAATTTCCAGGGGGCTTTGAACACTGAAGCTTTCTTT.

CDR3 residues: CASLYPMNTEAFF. The CDR3 DNA is TGTGCCAGCCTATATCCGATGAACACTGAAGCTTTCTTT. The rearrangement joins TRBV2 to TRBJ1-1, with D unresolved. The CDR3 length is 13 residues. The V gene lost 8 bases and the J gene lost 0 bases, with 10 bases spanning the gap. Germline V gene data show CDR1 as SNHLY and CDR2 as FYNNEI.

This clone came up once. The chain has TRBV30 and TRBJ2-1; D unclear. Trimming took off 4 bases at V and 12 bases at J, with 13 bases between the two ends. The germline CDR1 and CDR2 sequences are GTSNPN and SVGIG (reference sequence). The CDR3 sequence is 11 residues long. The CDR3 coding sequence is TGTGCCTGGATCGCGCCTCTAGGGCAGTTCTTC. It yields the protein CAWIAPLGQFF. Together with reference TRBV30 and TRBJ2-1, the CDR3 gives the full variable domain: SQTIHQWPATLVQPVGSPLSLECTVEGTSNPNLYWYRQAAGRGLQLLFYSVGIGQISSEVPQNLSASRPQDRQFILSSKKLLLSDSGFYLCAWIAPLGQFFGPGTRLTVL.

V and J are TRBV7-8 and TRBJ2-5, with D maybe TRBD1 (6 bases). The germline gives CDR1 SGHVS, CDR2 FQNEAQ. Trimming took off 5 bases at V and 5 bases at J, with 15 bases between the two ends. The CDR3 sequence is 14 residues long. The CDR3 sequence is CASSPDGGGETQYF. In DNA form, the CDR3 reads TGTGCCAGCAGCCCAGATGGGGGCGGGGAGACCCAGTACTTC.

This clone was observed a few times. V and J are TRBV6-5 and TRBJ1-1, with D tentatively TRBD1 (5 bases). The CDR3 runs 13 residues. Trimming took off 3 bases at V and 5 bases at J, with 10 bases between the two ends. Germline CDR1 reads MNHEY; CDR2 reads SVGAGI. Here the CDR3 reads CASSYMGRTEAFF. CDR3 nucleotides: TGTGCCAGCAGTTATATGGGGCGGACTGAAGCTTTCTTT.

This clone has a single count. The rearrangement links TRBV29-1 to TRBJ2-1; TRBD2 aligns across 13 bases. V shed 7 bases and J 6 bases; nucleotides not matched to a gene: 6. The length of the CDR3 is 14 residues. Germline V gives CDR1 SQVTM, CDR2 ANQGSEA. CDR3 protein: CSGFGLAGANEQFF. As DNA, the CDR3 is TGCAGCGGGTTCGGACTAGCGGGGGCCAATGAGCAGTTCTTC.

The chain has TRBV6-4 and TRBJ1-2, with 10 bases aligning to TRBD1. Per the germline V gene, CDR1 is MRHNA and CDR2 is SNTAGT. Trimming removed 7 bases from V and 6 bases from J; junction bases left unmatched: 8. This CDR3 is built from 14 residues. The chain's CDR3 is CASKGQGQSDGYTF. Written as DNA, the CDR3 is TGTGCCAGCAAGGGACAGGGGCAGTCGGATGGCTACACCTTC.

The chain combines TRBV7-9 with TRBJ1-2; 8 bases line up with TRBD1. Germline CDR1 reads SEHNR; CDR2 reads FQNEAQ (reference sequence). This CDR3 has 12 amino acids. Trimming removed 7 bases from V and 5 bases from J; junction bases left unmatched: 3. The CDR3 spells CASTTGGYGYTF. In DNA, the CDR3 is TGTGCCAGCACCACAGGGGGGTATGGCTACACCTTC.

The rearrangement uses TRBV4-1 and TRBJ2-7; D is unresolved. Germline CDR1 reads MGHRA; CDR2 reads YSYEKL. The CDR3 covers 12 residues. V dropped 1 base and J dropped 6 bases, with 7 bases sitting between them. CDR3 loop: CASSQVTGEQYF. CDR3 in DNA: TGCGCCAGCAGCCAAGTGACGGGCGAGCAGTACTTC.